The 10 T cell receptor beta chains presented below share a single source sample, sequenced in a study of T-cell memory formation after mild COVID-19. Each CDR3 protein gets one entry after TCRdb re-called the 5' RACE reads with MiXCR. The table includes 350,000 or so distinct CDR3 sequences, 20% to 25% detected once. Specimen: PBMCs or a T cell subset sorted from them (not recorded which). These receptors all stem from an adult woman who had mild COVID-19 (a few samples of this study predate the infection). Cell type and time point are not known.

The table lists this clonotype with a count of one. The chain joins TRBV2 to TRBJ2-7, with 9 bases that match TRBD2. The V gene's germline CDR1 is SNHLY and CDR2 FYNNEI. The CDR3 spans 15 residues. With 3 bases clipped from V and 0 bases from J, the junction kept 3 bases outside the gene matches. The CDR3 reads CASSDFSGGSYEQYF. In nucleotides, the CDR3 is TGTGCCAGCAGTGATTTTAGCGGGGGCTCCTACGAGCAGTACTTC. Complete variable domain (other parts from reference TRBV2 and TRBJ2-7): EPEVTQTPSHQVTQMGQEVILRCVPISNHLYFYWYRQILGQKVEFLVSFYNNEISEKSEIFDDQFSVERPDGSNFTLKIRSTKLEDSAMYFCASSDFSGGSYEQYFGPGTRLTVT.

In this sample, this clonotype turned up a few times. A read error may produce the germline difference seen at one junction end. The chain links TRBV2 to TRBJ1-4; D uncertain. The length of the CDR3 is 12 residues. Germline V gene sequence: CDR1 SNHLY, CDR2 FYNNEI. The CDR3 reads CASREAKEKLFF. CDR3 DNA sequence: TGTGCCAGCAGGGAAGCCAAGGAAAAACTGTTTTTT. The entire variable domain, with the rest obtained from reference TRBV2 and TRBJ1-4, is as follows: EPEVTQTPSHQVTQMGQEVILRCVPISNHLYFYWYRQILGQKVEFLVSFYNNEISEKSEIFDDQFSVERPDGSNFTLKIRSTKLEDSAMYFCASREAKEKLFFGSGTQLSVL.

This clonotype was observed a handful of times. J is TRBJ2-2 and V is TRBV5-6; 10 bases line up with TRBD2. Germline CDR1 and CDR2: SGHDT and YYEEEE. After removal of 4 bases from V and 5 bases from J, the junction contained 14 bases not matched to a gene. CDR3 length: 18 amino acids. The CDR3 protein is CASSRPIVAGGLTGELFF. DNA of the CDR3: TGTGCCAGCAGCCGGCCGATAGTAGCGGGGGGCCTGACCGGGGAGCTGTTTTTT. Based on the CDR3 plus reference TRBV5-6 and TRBJ2-2, the full variable domain is DAGVTQSPTHLIKTRGQQVTLRCSPKSGHDTVSWYQQALGQGPQFIFQYYEEEERQRGNFPDRFSGHQFPNYSSELNVNALLLGDSALYLCASSRPIVAGGLTGELFFGEGSRLTVL.

The gene calls are TRBV3-1 and TRBJ1-2; the match to TRBD1 covers 8 bases. This CDR3 has 15 residues. Germline CDR1 and CDR2: LGHDT and YNNKEL (reference sequence). V lost 5 bases, J lost 4 bases, and 9 bases stayed unmatched. The chain's CDR3 is CASSETGGPRYGYTF. CDR3 nucleotides: TGTGCCAGCAGCGAAACAGGGGGTCCTCGCTATGGCTACACCTTC. Filled out from reference TRBV3-1 and TRBJ1-2, the complete variable domain reads DTAVSQTPKYLVTQMGNDKSIKCEQNLGHDTMYWYKQDSKKFLKIMFSYNNKELIINETVPNRFSPKSPDKAHLNLHINSLELGDSAVYFCASSETGGPRYGYTFGSGTRLTVV.

In its sample, this clonotype was seen a few times. This sequence joins TRBV5-1 and TRBJ2-7; TRBD1 aligns across 8 bases. With V trimmed by 4 bases and J by 3 bases, 9 bases remained unmatched. The germline gives CDR1 SGHRS, CDR2 YFSETQ. The CDR3 contains 15 residues. The CDR3 bases are TGCGCCAGCAGCACACTCCCGGGACAGGACTACGAGCAGTACTTC. This gives the protein CASSTLPGQDYEQYF. The full variable domain, with the rest looked up from reference TRBV5-1 and TRBJ2-7, is KAGVTQTPRYLIKTRGQQVTLSCSPISGHRSVSWYQQTPGQGLQFLFEYFSETQRNKGNFPGRFSGRQFSNSRSEMNVSTLELGDSALYLCASSTLPGQDYEQYFGPGTRLTVT.

The sample holds a few counts of this clonotype. V and J are TRBV5-1 and TRBJ2-2; D is unclear. This CDR3 comprises 14 residues. Trimming shortened V by 7 bases and J by 4 bases, and 14 bases separated the two germline ends. Per germline, CDR1 SGHRS and CDR2 YFSETQ. In nucleotides, the CDR3 is TGCGCCAGCGTCGGCGATTCACCCACCGGGGAGCTGTTTTTT. Protein: CASVGDSPTGELFF.

In its sample, this clonotype was seen once. The chain combines TRBV18 with TRBJ2-7, with D maybe TRBD1 (5 bases). The CDR3 sequence is 13 residues long. With 4 bases removed from V and 5 bases from J, the gap between germline ends came to 12 bases. Germline lookup yields CDR1 KGHSH and CDR2 LQKENI. The CDR3 bases are TGTGCCAGCTCACAGGGGATAGACAACGAGCAGTACTTC. It encodes CASSQGIDNEQYF.

This chain links TRBV6-2 or TRBV6-3 with TRBJ1-2; the match to TRBD1 covers 7 bases. V gave up 2 bases and J gave up 5 bases; unmatched junction bases: 8. Germline V gene lookup returns CDR1 MNHEY and CDR2 SVGEGT. The length of the CDR3 is 15 residues. The DNA of the CDR3 is TGTGCCAGCAGTTACGGCGGGACAGCCGGGTATGGCTACACCTTC. Its translation: CASSYGGTAGYGYTF.

The chain employs TRBV6-5 and TRBJ2-7; 7 bases align to TRBD2. CDR3 size: 15 residues. Germline lookup yields CDR1 MNHEY and CDR2 SVGAGI. The ends lost 8 bases at V and 5 bases at J; junction bases unmatched: 15. DNA for the CDR3: TGTGCCAGCGCCTCCGGGACGGGAGGAGGCAACGAGCAGTACTTC. Protein product: CASASGTGGGNEQYF.

This clonotype was found a few times. The V call is TRBV21-1, the J call TRBJ1-5; no DNA check was done on the table's D call, TRBD1. TRBV21-1 is classified as a pseudogene. There are 22 residues in the CDR3. The CDR3 reads CASSGERGLRGLSAPVLQPQHF. For the CDR3, the DNA is TGTGCCAGCAGCGGTGAACGGGGGCTCAGGGGTTTGTCAGCCCCAGTCCTTCAGCCCCAGCATTTT.